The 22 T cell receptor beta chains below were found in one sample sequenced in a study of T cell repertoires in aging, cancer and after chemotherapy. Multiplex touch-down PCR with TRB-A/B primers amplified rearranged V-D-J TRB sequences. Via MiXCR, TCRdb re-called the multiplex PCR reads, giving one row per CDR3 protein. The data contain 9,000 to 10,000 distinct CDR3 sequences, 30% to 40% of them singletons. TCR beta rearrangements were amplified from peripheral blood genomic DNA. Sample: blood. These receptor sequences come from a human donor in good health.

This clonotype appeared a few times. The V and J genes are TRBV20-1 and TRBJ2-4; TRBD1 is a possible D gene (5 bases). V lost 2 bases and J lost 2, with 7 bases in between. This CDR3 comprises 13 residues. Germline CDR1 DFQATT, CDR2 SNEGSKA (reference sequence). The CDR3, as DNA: TGCAGTGCTAGATCAGGGACCAAAAACATTCAGTACTTC. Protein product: CSARSGTKNIQYF.

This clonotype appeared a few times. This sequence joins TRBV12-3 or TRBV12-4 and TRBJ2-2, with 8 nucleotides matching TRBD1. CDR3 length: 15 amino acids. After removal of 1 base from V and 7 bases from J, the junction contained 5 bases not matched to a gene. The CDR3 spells CASSLGAGGRGELFF. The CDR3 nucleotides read TGTGCCAGCAGTTTAGGTGCAGGGGGCCGCGGGGAGCTGTTTTTT.

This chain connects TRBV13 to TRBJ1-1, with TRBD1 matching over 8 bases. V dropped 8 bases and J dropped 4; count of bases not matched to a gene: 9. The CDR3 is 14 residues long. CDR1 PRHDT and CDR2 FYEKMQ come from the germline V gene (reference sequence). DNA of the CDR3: TGTGCCAGCGCCACAGGGGGATGGAGCACTGAAGCTTTCTTT. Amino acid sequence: CASATGGWSTEAFF.

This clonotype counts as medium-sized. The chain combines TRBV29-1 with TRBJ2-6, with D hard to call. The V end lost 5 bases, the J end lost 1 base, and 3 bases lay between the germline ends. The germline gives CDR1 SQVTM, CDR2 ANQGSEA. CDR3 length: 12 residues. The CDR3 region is CSVRSGANVLTF. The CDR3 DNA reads TGCAGCGTTCGTTCTGGGGCCAACGTCCTGACTTTC. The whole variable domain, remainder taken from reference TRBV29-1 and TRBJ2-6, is SAVISQKPSRDICQRGTSLTIQCQVDSQVTMMFWYRQQPGQSLTLIATANQGSEATYESGFVIDKFPISRPNLTFSTLTVSNMSPEDSSIYLCSVRSGANVLTFGAGSRLTVL.

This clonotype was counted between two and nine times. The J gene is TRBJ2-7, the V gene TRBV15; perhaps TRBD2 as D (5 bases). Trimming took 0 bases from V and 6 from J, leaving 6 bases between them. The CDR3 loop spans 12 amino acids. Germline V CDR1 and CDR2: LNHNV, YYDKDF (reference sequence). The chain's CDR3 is CATSRDRGEQYF. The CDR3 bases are TGTGCCACCAGCAGAGATCGGGGCGAGCAGTACTTC.

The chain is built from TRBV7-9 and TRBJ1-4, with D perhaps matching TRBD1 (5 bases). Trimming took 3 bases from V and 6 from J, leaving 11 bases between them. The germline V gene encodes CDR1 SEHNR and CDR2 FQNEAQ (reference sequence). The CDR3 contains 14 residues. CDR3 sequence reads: CASSFKQVYEKLFF. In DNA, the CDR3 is TGTGCCAGCAGCTTTAAACAGGTTTATGAAAAACTGTTTTTT. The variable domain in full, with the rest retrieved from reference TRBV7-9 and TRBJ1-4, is DTGVSQNPRHKITKRGQNVTFRCDPISEHNRLYWYRQTLGQGPEFLTYFQNEAQLEKSRLLSDRFSAERPKGSFSTLEIQRTEQGDSAMYLCASSFKQVYEKLFFGSGTQLSVL.

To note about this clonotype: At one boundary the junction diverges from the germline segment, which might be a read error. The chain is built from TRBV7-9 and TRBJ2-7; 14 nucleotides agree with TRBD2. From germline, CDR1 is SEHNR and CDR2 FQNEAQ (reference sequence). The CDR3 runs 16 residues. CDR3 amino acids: CASSQGLAGGSYEQYF. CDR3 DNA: TGCGCCAGCAGCCAAGGACTAGCGGGGGGCAGCTACGAGCAGTACTTC.

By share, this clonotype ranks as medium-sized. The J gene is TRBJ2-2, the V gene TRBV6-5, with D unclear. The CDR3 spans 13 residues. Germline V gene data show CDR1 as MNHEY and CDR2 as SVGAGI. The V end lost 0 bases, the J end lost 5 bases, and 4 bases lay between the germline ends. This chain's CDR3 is CASSYSETGELFF. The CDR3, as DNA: TGTGCCAGCAGTTACTCGGAGACCGGGGAGCTGTTTTTT.

The CDR3 region is CASSPTHLETLTDTQYF. The CDR3 DNA reads as TGTGCCAGCAGTCCCACCCACCTAGAAACTCTCACAGATACGCAGTATTTT. The chain joins TRBV28 to TRBJ2-3, with unresolved D. Trimming stripped 5 bases from V and 2 bases from J, with 20 bases between. This CDR3 has 17 amino acids. Germline V gives CDR1 MDHEN, CDR2 SYDVKM.

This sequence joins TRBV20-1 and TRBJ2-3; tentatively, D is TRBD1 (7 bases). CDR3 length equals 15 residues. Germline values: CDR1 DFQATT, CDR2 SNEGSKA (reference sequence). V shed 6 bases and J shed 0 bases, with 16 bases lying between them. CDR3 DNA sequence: TGCAGTGCCCGGGGGACAGCCACTAGCACAGATACGCAGTATTTT. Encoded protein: CSARGTATSTDTQYF.

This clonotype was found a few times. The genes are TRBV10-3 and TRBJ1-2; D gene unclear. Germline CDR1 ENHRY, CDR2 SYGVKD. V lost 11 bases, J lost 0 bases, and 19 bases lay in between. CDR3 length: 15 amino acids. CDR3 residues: CALSYTAYPNYGYTF. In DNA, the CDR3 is TGTGCCCTTTCATACACAGCGTATCCTAACTATGGCTACACCTTC.

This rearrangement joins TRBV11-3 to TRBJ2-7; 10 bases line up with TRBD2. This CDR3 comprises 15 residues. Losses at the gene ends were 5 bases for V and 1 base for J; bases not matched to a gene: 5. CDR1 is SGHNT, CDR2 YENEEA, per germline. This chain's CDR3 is CASSRGLAESYEQYF. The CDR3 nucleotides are TGTGCCAGCAGCCGAGGACTAGCGGAATCCTACGAGCAGTACTTC.

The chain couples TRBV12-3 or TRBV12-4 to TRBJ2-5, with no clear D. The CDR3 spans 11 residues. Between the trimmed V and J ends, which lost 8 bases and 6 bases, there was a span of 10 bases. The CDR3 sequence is CASGIGQTQYF. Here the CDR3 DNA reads TGTGCCAGCGGGATCGGGCAGACCCAGTACTTC.

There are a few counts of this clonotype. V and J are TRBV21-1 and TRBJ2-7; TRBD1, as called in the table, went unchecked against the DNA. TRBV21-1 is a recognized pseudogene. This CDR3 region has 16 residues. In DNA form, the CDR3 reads TGTGCCAGCAGCAAGCAGGGACAGGGCATTCACTACGAGCAGTACGTC. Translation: CASSKQGQGIHYEQYV.

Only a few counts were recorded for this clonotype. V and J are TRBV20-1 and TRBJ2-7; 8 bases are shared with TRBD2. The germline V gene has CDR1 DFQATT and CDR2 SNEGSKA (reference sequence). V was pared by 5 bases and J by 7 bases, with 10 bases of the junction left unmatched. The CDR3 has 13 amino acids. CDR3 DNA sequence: TGCAGTGCTGCACCGGGGGGGCCGAGGGAGCAGTACTTC. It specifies CSAAPGGPREQYF.

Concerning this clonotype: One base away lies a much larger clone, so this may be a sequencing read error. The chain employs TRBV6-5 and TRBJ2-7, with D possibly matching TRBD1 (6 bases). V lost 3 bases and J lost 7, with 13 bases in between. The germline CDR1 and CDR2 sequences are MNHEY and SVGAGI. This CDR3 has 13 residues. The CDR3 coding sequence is TGTGCCAGCAGTTATGAGGACAGAAGAGAGCAGTACTTC. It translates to CASSYEDRREQYF.

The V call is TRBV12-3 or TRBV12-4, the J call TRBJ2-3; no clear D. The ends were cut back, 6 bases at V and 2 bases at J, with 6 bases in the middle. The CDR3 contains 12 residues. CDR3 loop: CASRLTTDTQYF. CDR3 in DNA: TGTGCCAGCAGACTAACCACAGATACGCAGTATTTT.

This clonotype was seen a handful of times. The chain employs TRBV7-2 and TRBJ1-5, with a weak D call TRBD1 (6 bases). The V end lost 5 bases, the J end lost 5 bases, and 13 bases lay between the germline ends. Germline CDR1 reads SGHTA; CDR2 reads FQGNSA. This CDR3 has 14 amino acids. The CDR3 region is CASSPDRSYQPQHF. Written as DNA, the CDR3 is TGTGCCAGCAGCCCCGACAGGTCATATCAGCCCCAGCATTTT.

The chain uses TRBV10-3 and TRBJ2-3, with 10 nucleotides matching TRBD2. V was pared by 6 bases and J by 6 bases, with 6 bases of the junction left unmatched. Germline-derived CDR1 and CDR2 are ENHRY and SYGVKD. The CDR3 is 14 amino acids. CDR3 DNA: TGTGCCATCAGCCTAGCGGGGGCCTATGATACGCAGTATTTT. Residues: CAISLAGAYDTQYF.

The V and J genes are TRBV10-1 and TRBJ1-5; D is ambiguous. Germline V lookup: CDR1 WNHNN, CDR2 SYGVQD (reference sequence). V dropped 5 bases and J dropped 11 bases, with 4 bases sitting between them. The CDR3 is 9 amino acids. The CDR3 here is CASSFTQHF. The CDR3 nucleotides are TGCGCCAGCAGTTTTACCCAGCATTTT.

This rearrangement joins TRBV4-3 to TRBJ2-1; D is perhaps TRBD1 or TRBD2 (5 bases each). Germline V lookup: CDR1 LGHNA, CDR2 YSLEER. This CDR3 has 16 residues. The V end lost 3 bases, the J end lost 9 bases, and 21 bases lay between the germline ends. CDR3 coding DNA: TGCGCCAGCAGCCAGACCTACGGGAAAGGGGCGACTGAGCAGTTCTTC. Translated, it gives CASSQTYGKGATEQFF.

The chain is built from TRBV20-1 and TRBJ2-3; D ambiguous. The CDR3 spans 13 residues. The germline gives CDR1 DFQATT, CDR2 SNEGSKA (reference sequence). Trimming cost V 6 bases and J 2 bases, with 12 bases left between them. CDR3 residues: CSAPVVHTDTQYF. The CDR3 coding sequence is TGCAGTGCCCCCGTGGTCCACACAGATACGCAGTATTTT.